Listed here are 21 T cell receptor beta chains from one sample, sequenced in a study of shared clonotypes between healthy human individuals (TCRdb year 2020). The library relied on the immunoSEQ multiplex PCR assay. This immuneACCESS table, as held by TCRdb, lists in-frame sequences with V and J called but not all clones. Of the missing ones, under half trace to an unresolved V gene in checked studies; the others have no known cause. The sample table holds about 1.5 million clones, of which roughly 98% were seen once. The ten largest clones represent approximately 0.44% of the sample. Sequencing was done on a sample of naive CD4+ T cells sorted from blood. The cell subset or site label corresponds to: CD45RA+ positively selected. The receptors were sampled from a man younger than 45 in good health.

The J gene is TRBJ2-1, the V gene TRBV5-1, with 7 positions matching TRBD2. Germline lookup yields CDR1 SGHRS and CDR2 YFSETQ. The V and J ends lost 2 bases and 9 bases, in that order; junction bases with no gene match: 8. CDR3 length: 14 amino acids. CDR3: CASSFGRERGEQFF. CDR3 sequence (DNA): TGCGCCAGCAGCTTTGGACGGGAGCGGGGTGAGCAGTTCTTC. The full variable domain, completed using reference TRBV5-1 and TRBJ2-1, is KAGVTQTPRYLIKTRGQQVTLSCSPISGHRSVSWYQQTPGQGLQFLFEYFSETQRNKGNFPGRFSGRQFSNSRSEMNVSTLELGDSALYLCASSFGRERGEQFFGPGTRLTVL.

V is TRBV6-1 and J is TRBJ2-7; 10 positions agree with TRBD2. The trim removed 1 base at V and 5 bases at J, leaving 8 bases unmatched. Germline V gives CDR1 MNHNS, CDR2 SASEGT. This CDR3 region has 16 residues. CDR3 protein: CASSEVGSGRLDEQYF. For the CDR3, the DNA is TGTGCCAGCAGTGAAGTGGGTAGCGGGAGGCTCGACGAGCAGTACTTC.

The table lists this clone with a count of one. The chain has TRBV18 and TRBJ2-5; D remains ambiguous. CDR3 length: 16 amino acids. The germline gives CDR1 KGHSH, CDR2 LQKENI. Trimming pared 0 bases from V and 2 bases from J, leaving 13 bases between. The CDR3 protein is CASSPPSPGTQETQYF. Written as DNA, the CDR3 is TGTGCCAGCTCACCACCGTCCCCCGGAACTCAAGAGACCCAGTACTTC.

CDR3 in DNA: TGTGCCAGCAGTAACGACGGGAGTGCCTATGAGCAGTTCTTC. Amino acid sequence: CASSNDGSAYEQFF. The genes are TRBV6-6 and TRBJ2-1; D is perhaps TRBD2 (6 bases). V gave up 5 bases and J gave up 8 bases, with 16 bases separating them. Looked up from germline, CDR1 is MNHNY and CDR2 is SVGAGI (reference sequence). This CDR3 is built from 14 residues.

The V call is TRBV14, the J call TRBJ2-3; no definite D call. The CDR3 covers 15 residues. The V end was cut by 4 bases, the J end by 4 bases, with 15 bases between. Per the germline V gene, CDR1 is SGHDN and CDR2 is FVKESK. DNA for the CDR3: TGTGCCAGCAGCCCGGACCCCTCGACGGCAGATACGCAGTATTTT. Translating it yields CASSPDPSTADTQYF.

The chain recombines TRBV28 with TRBJ2-7; 7 bases line up with TRBD1. CDR1 and CDR2 from the germline V gene are MDHEN and SYDVKM. This CDR3 is built from 15 residues. The junction had 7 bases not matched to a gene; V was cut back by 2 bases and J by 3 bases. Here the CDR3 reads CASSLRGQGHYEQYF. Here the CDR3 DNA reads TGTGCCAGCAGTTTAAGGGGGCAGGGGCACTACGAGCAGTACTTC. Together with reference TRBV28 and TRBJ2-7, the CDR3 gives the full variable domain: DVKVTQSSRYLVKRTGEKVFLECVQDMDHENMFWYRQDPGLGLRLIYFSYDVKMKEKGDIPEGYSVSREKKERFSLILESASTNQTSMYLCASSLRGQGHYEQYFGPGTRLTVT.

Notes on this clone: Other DNA sequences in the same sample also yield this CDR3. The rearrangement uses TRBV5-1 and TRBJ1-3, with D maybe TRBD1 (5 bases). Germline values: CDR1 SGHRS, CDR2 YFSETQ. The CDR3 covers 15 residues. Trimming pared 0 bases from V and 1 base from J, leaving 8 bases between. The CDR3 sequence is CASSLAGGSGNTIYF. The CDR3 DNA sequence: TGCGCCAGCAGCTTGGCGGGGGGTTCTGGAAACACCATATATTTT. The variable domain in full, completed from reference TRBV5-1 and TRBJ1-3, reads KAGVTQTPRYLIKTRGQQVTLSCSPISGHRSVSWYQQTPGQGLQFLFEYFSETQRNKGNFPGRFSGRQFSNSRSEMNVSTLELGDSALYLCASSLAGGSGNTIYFGEGSWLTVV.

This chain links TRBV4-3 with TRBJ2-7; 7 nucleotides match TRBD2. CDR1 LGHNA and CDR2 YSLEER come from the germline V gene. The J segment lost 3 bases and the V segment lost 4 bases, leaving 9 bases of the junction unmatched. The CDR3 has 15 amino acids. In DNA, the CDR3 is TGCGCCAGCAGCCGAGAGACTAGCAGGGTCTACGAGCAGTACTTC. Translating gives CASSRETSRVYEQYF.

The chain is built from TRBV28 and TRBJ2-7; a weak D match, TRBD2 (5 bases). This CDR3 contains 15 residues. Germline-derived CDR1 and CDR2 are MDHEN and SYDVKM. Trimming stripped 4 bases from V and 0 bases from J, with 13 bases between. The CDR3 nucleotides read TGTGCCAGCAGTTCCCAGCCTACTAGCTCCTACGAGCAGTACTTC. This gives the protein CASSSQPTSSYEQYF.

The rearrangement links TRBV28 to TRBJ1-1; D gene ambiguous. The CDR3 loop spans 11 amino acids. Germline V gene sequence: CDR1 MDHEN, CDR2 SYDVKM. The germline V and J ends were trimmed by 5 bases and 6 bases, with 7 bases remaining between them. The CDR3 sequence is CASSKVPEAFF. CDR3 DNA sequence: TGTGCCAGCAGTAAGGTGCCTGAAGCTTTCTTT.

This chain uses TRBV10-3 with TRBJ2-3; 7 bases align to TRBD1. The ends lost 0 bases at V and 0 bases at J; junction bases unmatched: 0. CDR1 and CDR2 (germline): ENHRY, SYGVKD. The CDR3 extends over 15 amino acids. CDR3 bases: TGTGCCATCAGTGAGTCCAGGGGGAGCACAGATACGCAGTATTTT. Translated, it gives CAISESRGSTDTQYF.

The rearrangement uses TRBV5-1 and TRBJ2-5, with D perhaps TRBD1 (5 bases). Trimming shortened V by 7 bases and J by 2 bases, and 9 bases separated the two germline ends. Germline V gene data show CDR1 as SGHRS and CDR2 as YFSETQ. This CDR3 is 12 amino acids long. Here the CDR3 reads CASGALQETQYF. For the CDR3, the DNA is TGCGCCAGCGGGGCCCTACAAGAGACCCAGTACTTC.

The V and J genes are TRBV5-1 and TRBJ2-3; the D gene could be TRBD1 or TRBD2 (5 bases each). CDR3 length: 17 residues. CDR1 is SGHRS and CDR2 is YFSETQ in the germline V gene. V was trimmed by 4 bases and J by 2 bases, leaving 20 bases between them. CDR3 sequence: CASSPATGRGFTDTQYF. The CDR3 region has the DNA TGCGCCAGCAGCCCGGCTACAGGCCGGGGATTCACAGATACGCAGTATTTT.

The rearrangement joins TRBV5-1 to TRBJ2-3; 12 bases line up with TRBD2. The CDR3 covers 15 residues. Germline values: CDR1 SGHRS, CDR2 YFSETQ. J lost 7 bases, V lost 4 bases, and 7 bases had no gene match. CDR3 in DNA: TGCGCCAGCAGCCAGACTAGCGGGAGAACAAATACGCAGTATTTT. This sequence encodes CASSQTSGRTNTQYF.

This clone was observed a single time. This chain uses TRBV7-6 with TRBJ2-5, with D uncertain. The V gene lost 1 base and the J gene lost 4 bases, with 10 bases spanning the gap. This CDR3 contains 14 residues. CDR1 and CDR2 from the germline V gene are SGHVS and FNYEAQ. The DNA for the CDR3 is TGTGCCAGCAGCTTAGTATCAGATTCAGAGACCCAGTACTTC. This gives the protein CASSLVSDSETQYF.

CDR3 in DNA: TGTGCCAGTAGAGGACCCGGTCAGTCATCCTGGCAGGGGCTCCCCGCAGCTTTCTTT. Amino acids: CASRGPGQSSWQGLPAAFF. The rearrangement joins TRBV19 to TRBJ1-1, with a weak D call TRBD1 (6 bases). This CDR3 is 19 amino acids long. Germline V gene sequence: CDR1 LNHDA, CDR2 SQIVND (reference sequence). Trimming stripped 6 bases from V and 10 bases from J, with 36 bases between.

The chain is built from TRBV7-3 and TRBJ2-2; either TRBD1 or TRBD2 may supply D (5 bases each). The CDR3 covers 18 residues. The germline V gene encodes CDR1 SGHTA and CDR2 FQGTGA. The germline V and J ends were trimmed by 5 bases and 0 bases, with 19 bases remaining between them. In DNA form, the CDR3 reads TGTGCCAGCAGCCACATAAGGATGTCGGGGCCGAACACCGGGGAGCTGTTTTTT. Amino acids: CASSHIRMSGPNTGELFF. Variable domain in full (rest from reference TRBV7-3 and TRBJ2-2): GAGVSQTPSNKVTEKGKYVELRCDPISGHTALYWYRQSLGQGPEFLIYFQGTGAADDSGLPNDRFFAVRPEGSVSTLKIQRTERGDSAVYLCASSHIRMSGPNTGELFFGEGSRLTVL.

The chain joins TRBV27 to TRBJ2-1; 9 nucleotides match TRBD2. The CDR3 loop spans 16 amino acids. Trimming cost V 5 bases and J 0 bases; bases outside gene matches: 5. CDR1 is MNHEY, CDR2 SMNVEV, per germline (reference sequence). CDR3: CASSPLAGSSYNEQFF. CDR3 DNA sequence: TGTGCCAGCAGTCCCCTAGCGGGGAGCTCCTACAATGAGCAGTTCTTC.

This clone appeared once. The CDR3 region has the DNA TGTGCCAGCAGGTTGACAGGGGGAAGTGAAAAACTGTTTTTT. This codes for CASRLTGGSEKLFF. This rearrangement joins TRBV11-2 to TRBJ1-4; 9 bases fit TRBD1. With V trimmed by 6 bases and J by 7 bases, 6 bases remained unmatched. Germline V gene data show CDR1 as SGHAT and CDR2 as FQNNGV. The CDR3 covers 14 residues.

The chain combines TRBV5-6 with TRBJ2-2; D perhaps matches TRBD1 (5 bases). V lost 1 base and J lost 0, with 7 bases in between. Germline V CDR1 and CDR2: SGHDT, YYEEEE. The CDR3 sequence is 15 residues long. CDR3 sequence (DNA): TGTGCCAGCAGCTTGACAGGCGCGAACACCGGGGAGCTGTTTTTT. Translated: CASSLTGANTGELFF.

This rearrangement joins TRBV19 to TRBJ1-5, with TRBD1 as a possible D gene (5 bases). V gave up 2 bases and J gave up 5 bases, with 10 bases separating them. Germline V CDR1 and CDR2: LNHDA, SQIVND (reference sequence). The CDR3 sequence is 14 residues long. In DNA form, the CDR3 reads TGTGCCAGTAGTATAAGGGGCTGGGATCAGCCCCAGCATTTT. Protein sequence: CASSIRGWDQPQHF.